This T cell receptor (beta chain) originates from a study of OX40 agonist ivuxolimab in advanced cancers. The wider study: Enrolled patients in dose escalation had cancers that were hepatocellular carcinoma, melanoma, renal cell or head and neck cancer. Prior anti-PD-1, anti-PD-L1 or anti-CTLA-4 therapy was allowed; approximately 41% had some.

Germline V lookup: CDR1 LNHDA, CDR2 SQIVND (reference sequence). The CDR3 contains 15 residues. With 1 base clipped from V and 3 bases from J, the junction kept 3 bases outside the gene matches. Here immunoSEQ multiplex PCR was the method, and the copy in TCRdb shows in-frame clones only, minus some. The profile shows about 83,000 clones, approximately 91% of them singletons. The timepoints at which blood was sampled were baseline, cycle 4 day 1, and cycle 7 day 1. The chain employs TRBV19 and TRBJ2-3, with 8 bases identical to TRBD2. Material: CD4+ or CD8+ T cells sorted from blood, obtained in a trial of the OX40 agonist ivuxolimab. The TCR was taken from an adult with an advanced solid tumor such as melanoma, head and neck, liver or kidney cancer. The CDR3 spells CASSIAGGPTDTQYF. CDR3 sequence (DNA): TGTGCCAGTAGTATAGCGGGGGGGCCGACAGATACGCAGTATTTT.